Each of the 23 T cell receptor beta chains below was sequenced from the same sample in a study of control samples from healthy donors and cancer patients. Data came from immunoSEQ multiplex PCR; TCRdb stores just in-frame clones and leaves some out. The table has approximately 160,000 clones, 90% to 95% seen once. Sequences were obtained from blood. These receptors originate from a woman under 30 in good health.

In nucleotides, the CDR3 is TGTGCCACCAGTGATGCCGATGGGACTACCTCCTACGAGCAGTACTTC. It is translated as CATSDADGTTSYEQYF. This chain uses TRBV24-1 with TRBJ2-7, with TRBD2 identical over 7 bases. The CDR3 sequence is 16 residues long. Germline CDR1 KGHDR, CDR2 SFDVKD. The trim removed 3 bases at V and 0 bases at J, leaving 7 bases unmatched.

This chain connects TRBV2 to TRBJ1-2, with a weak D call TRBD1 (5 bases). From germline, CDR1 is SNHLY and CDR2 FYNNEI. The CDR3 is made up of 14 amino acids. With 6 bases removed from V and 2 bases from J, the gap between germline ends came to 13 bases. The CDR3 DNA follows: TGTGCCAGCAGGGCCGGGACCGGAAACTATGGCTACACCTTC. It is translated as CASRAGTGNYGYTF.

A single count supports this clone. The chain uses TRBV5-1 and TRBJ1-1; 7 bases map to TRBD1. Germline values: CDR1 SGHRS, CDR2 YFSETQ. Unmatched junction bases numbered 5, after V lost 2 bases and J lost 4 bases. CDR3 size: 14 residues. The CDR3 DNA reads TGCGCCAGCAGCTTTCAAAGGGGGCTCACTGAAGCTTTCTTT. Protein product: CASSFQRGLTEAFF.

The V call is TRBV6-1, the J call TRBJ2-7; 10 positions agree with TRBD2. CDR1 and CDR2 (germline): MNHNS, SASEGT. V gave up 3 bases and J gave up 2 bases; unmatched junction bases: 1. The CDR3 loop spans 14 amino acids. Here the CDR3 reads CASSDTSGAYEQYF. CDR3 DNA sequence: TGTGCCAGCAGTGATACTAGCGGGGCCTACGAGCAGTACTTC.

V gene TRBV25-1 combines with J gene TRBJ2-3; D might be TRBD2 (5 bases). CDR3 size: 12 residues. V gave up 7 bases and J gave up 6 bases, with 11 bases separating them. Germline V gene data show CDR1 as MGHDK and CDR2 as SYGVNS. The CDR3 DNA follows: TGTGCCAGCACGGGGAATGAGGATACGCAGTATTTT. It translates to CASTGNEDTQYF.

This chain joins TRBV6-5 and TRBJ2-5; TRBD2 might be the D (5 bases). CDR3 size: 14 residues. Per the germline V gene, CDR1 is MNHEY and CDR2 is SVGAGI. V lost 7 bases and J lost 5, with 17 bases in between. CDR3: CASKRNQVGETQYF. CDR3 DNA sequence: TGTGCCAGCAAGCGGAACCAAGTGGGGGAGACCCAGTACTTC.

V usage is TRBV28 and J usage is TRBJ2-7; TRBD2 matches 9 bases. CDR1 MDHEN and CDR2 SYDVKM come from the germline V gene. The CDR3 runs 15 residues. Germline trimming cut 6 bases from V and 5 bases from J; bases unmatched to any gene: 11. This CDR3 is CASRDEASGMNEQYF. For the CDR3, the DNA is TGTGCCAGCAGAGATGAGGCTAGCGGGATGAACGAGCAGTACTTC. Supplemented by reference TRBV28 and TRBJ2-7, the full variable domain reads DVKVTQSSRYLVKRTGEKVFLECVQDMDHENMFWYRQDPGLGLRLIYFSYDVKMKEKGDIPEGYSVSREKKERFSLILESASTNQTSMYLCASRDEASGMNEQYFGPGTRLTVT.

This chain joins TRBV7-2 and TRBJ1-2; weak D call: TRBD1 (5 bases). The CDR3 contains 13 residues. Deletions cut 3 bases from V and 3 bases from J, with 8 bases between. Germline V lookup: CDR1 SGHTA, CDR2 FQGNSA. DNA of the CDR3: TGTGCCAGCAGCTTCCGGGGGGACTATGGCTACACCTTC. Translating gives CASSFRGDYGYTF.

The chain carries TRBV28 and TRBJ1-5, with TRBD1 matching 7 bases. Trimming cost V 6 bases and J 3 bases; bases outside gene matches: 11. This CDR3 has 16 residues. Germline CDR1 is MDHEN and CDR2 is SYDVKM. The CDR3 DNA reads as TGTGCCAGCAGACAGGGGTCAGGAGGATCCAATCAGCCCCAGCATTTT. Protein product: CASRQGSGGSNQPQHF.

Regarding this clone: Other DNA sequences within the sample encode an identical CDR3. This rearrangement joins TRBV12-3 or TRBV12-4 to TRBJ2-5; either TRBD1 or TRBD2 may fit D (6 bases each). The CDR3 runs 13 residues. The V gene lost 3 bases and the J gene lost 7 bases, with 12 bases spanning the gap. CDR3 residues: CASSLGGRVTQYF. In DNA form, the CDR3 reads TGTGCCAGCAGTTTGGGGGGCAGGGTGACCCAGTACTTC.

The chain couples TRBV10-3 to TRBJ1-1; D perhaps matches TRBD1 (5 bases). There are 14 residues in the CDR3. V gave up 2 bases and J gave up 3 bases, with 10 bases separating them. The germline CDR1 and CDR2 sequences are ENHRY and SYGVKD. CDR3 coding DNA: TGTGCCATCAGTGAGGGCAGGGTCCACACTGAAGCTTTCTTT. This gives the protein CAISEGRVHTEAFF.

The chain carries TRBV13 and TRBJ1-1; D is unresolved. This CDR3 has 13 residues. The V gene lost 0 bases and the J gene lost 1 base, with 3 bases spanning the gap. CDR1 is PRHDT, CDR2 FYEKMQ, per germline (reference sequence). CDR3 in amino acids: CASSLGQNTEAFF. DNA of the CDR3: TGTGCCAGCAGCTTAGGACAGAACACTGAAGCTTTCTTT.

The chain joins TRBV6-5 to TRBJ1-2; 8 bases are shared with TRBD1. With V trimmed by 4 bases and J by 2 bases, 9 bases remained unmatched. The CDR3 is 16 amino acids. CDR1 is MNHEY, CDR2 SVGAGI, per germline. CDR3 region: CASSSLRTGSNYGYTF. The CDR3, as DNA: TGTGCCAGCAGTTCACTCAGGACAGGGTCGAACTATGGCTACACCTTC.

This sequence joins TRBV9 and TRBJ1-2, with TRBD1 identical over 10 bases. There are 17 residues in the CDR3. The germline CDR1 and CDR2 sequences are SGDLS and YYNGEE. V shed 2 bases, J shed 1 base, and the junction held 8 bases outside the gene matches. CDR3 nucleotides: TGTGCCAGCAGCGTTTCCGGGACAGGGGATCTTAACTATGGCTACACCTTC. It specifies CASSVSGTGDLNYGYTF.

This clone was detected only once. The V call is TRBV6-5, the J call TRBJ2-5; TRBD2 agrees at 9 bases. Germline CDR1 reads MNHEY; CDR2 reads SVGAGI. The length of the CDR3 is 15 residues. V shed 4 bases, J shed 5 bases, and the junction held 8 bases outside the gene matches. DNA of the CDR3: TGTGCCAGCAGTTCGTCTGGCGGGGGGGTGGAGACCCAGTACTTC. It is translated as CASSSSGGGVETQYF.

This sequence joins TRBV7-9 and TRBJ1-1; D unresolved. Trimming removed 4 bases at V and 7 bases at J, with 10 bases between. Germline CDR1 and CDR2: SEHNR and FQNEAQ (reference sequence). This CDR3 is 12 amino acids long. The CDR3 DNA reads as TGTGCCAGCAGCTCCTCGGGATTTGAAGCTTTCTTT. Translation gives CASSSSGFEAFF.

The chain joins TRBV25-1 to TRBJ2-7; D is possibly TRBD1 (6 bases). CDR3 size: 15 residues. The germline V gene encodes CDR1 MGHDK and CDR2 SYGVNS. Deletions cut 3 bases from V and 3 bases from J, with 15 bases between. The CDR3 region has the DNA TGTGCCAGCAGTGACCCGGTCAGGGGACGCTACGAGCAGTACTTC. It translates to CASSDPVRGRYEQYF.

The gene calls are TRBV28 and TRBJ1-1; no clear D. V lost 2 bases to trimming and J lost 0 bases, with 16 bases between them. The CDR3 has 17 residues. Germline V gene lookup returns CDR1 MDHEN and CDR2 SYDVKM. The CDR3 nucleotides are TGTGCCAGCAGTTTAAGGGCTGGTAGCGGGATGAACACTGAAGCTTTCTTT. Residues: CASSLRAGSGMNTEAFF.

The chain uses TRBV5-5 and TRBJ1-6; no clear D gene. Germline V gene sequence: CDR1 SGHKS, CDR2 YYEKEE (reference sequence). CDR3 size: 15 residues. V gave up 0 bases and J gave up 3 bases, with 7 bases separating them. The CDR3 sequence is CASSLEHVYNSPLHF. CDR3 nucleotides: TGTGCCAGCAGCTTGGAACACGTCTATAATTCACCCCTCCACTTT. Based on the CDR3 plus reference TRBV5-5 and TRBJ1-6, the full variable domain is DAGVTQSPTHLIKTRGQQVTLRCSPISGHKSVSWYQQVLGQGPQFIFQYYEKEERGRGNFPDRFSARQFPNYSSELNVNALLLGDSALYLCASSLEHVYNSPLHFGNGTRLTVT.

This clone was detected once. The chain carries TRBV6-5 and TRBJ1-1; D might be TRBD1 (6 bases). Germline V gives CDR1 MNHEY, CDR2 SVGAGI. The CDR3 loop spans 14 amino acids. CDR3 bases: TGTGCAGCGATGCCGGGGGCAGGTGGTACTGAAGCTTTCTTT. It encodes CAAMPGAGGTEAFF.

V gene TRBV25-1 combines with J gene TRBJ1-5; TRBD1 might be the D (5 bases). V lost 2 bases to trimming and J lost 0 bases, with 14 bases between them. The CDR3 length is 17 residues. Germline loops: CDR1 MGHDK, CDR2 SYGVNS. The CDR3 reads CASSETSGPYSNQPQHF. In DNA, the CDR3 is TGTGCCAGCAGTGAAACCTCGGGACCGTATAGCAATCAGCCCCAGCATTTT.

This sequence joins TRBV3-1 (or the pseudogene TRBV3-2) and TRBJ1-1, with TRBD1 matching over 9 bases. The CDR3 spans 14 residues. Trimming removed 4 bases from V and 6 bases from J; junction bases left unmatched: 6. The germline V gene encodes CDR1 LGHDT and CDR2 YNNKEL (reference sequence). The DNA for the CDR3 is TGTGCCAGCAGCCGGACAGGGGCGATTGCTGAAGCTTTCTTT. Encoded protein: CASSRTGAIAEAFF.

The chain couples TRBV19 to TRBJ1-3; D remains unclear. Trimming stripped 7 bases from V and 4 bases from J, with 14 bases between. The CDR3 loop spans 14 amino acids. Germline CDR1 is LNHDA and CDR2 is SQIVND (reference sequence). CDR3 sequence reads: CASKGVGSGNTIYF. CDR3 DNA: TGTGCCAGTAAAGGCGTGGGATCCGGAAACACCATATATTTT.